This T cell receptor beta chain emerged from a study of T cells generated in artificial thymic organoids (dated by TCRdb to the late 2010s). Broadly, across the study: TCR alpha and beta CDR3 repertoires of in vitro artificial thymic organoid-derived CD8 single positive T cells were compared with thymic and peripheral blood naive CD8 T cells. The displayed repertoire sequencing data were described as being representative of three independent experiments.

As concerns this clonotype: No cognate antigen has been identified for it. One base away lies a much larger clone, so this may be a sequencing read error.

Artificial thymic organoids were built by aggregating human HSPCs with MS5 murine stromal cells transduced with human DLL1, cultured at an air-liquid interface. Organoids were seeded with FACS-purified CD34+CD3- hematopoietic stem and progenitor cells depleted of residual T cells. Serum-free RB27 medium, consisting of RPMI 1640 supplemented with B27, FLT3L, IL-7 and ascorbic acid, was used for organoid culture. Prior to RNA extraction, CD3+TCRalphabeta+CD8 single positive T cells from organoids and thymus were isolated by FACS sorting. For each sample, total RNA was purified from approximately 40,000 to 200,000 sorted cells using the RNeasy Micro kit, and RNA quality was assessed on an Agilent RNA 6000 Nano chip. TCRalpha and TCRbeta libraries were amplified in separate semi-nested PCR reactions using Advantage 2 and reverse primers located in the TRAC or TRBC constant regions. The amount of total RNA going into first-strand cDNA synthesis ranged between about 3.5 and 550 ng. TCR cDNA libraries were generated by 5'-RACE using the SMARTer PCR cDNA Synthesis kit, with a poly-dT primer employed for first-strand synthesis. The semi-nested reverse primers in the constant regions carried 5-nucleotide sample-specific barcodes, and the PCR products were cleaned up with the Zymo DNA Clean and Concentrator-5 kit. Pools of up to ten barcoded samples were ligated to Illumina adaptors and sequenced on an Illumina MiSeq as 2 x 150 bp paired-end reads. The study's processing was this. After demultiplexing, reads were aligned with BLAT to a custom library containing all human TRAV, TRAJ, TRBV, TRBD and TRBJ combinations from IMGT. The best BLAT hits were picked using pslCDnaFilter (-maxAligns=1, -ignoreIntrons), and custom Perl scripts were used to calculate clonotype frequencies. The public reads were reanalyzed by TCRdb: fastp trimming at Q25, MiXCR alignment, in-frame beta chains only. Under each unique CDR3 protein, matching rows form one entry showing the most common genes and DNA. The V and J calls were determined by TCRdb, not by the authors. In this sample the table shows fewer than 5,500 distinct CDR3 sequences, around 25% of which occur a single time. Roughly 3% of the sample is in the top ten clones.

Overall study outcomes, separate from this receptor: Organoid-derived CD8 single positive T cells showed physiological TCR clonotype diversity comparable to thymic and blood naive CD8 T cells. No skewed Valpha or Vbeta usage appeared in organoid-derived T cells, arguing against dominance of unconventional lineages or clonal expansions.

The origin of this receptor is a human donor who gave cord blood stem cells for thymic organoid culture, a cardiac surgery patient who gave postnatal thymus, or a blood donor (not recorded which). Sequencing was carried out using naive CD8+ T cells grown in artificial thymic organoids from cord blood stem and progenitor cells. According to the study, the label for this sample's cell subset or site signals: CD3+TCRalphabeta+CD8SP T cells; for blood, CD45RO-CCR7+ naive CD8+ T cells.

The DNA sequence is as follows: TGTGCCAGCAGCCAAGCGGGACTAGCGGGAGCCAGCTCCTACAATGAGCAGTTCTTC. It specifies CASSQAGLAGASSYNEQFF. The chain is encoded by TRBV4-2 joined to TRBJ2-1; 14 middle bases align to TRBD2. Reading the germline V gene gives CDR1 LGHNA and CDR2 YNFKEQ. There are 19 amino acids in the CDR3, from cysteine to phenylalanine inclusive. Kept here is only the CDR3 DNA, which spans 57 bases and is read in frame from base 1. From V the trimming removes 1 base and from J it removes 0 bases, while the gene matches leave 5 bases of the junction unaccounted for.